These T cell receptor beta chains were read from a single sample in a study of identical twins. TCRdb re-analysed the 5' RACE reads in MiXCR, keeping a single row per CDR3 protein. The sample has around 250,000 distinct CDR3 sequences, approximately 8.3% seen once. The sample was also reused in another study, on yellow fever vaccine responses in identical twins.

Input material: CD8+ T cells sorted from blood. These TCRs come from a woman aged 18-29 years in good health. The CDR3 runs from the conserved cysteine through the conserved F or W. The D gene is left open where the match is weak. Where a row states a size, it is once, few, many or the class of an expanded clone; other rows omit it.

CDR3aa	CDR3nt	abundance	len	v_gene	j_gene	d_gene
CASSLPTGDPYEQYF	TGTGCCAGCAGCTTACCCACAGGGGACCCCTACGAGCAGTACTTC	NA	15	TRBV11-3	TRBJ2-7	TRBD1
CASSYGQGHQETQYF	TGTGCCAGCAGTTACGGACAGGGCCATCAAGAGACCCAGTACTTC	many	15	TRBV28	TRBJ2-5	TRBD1
CASQYQTLQETQYF	TGTGCCAGTCAATATCAGACTCTTCAAGAGACCCAGTACTTC	NA	14	TRBV12-3/TRBV12-4	TRBJ2-5	NA
CASSVDRVLEAFF	TGTGCCAGCAGCGTCGACAGGGTCCTAGAAGCTTTCTTT	many	13	TRBV6-1	TRBJ1-1	TRBD1
CAISEADEETQYF	TGTGCCATCAGTGAGGCAGATGAGGAGACCCAGTACTTC	NA	13	TRBV10-3	TRBJ2-5	NA
CATSGTSGTQFF	TGTGCCACCAGCGGCACTAGCGGGACGCAGTTCTTC	NA	12	TRBV15	TRBJ2-1	TRBD2
CASSTSGVLGPYNEQFF	TGTGCCAGCAGCACTAGTGGGGTCCTGGGCCCCTACAATGAGCAGTTCTTC	NA	17	TRBV9	TRBJ2-1	NA
CASSSTSGGVYNEQFF	TGTGCCAGCAGCTCGACTAGCGGGGGAGTTTACAATGAGCAGTTCTTC	NA	16	TRBV5-6	TRBJ2-1	TRBD2
CSATSGGYRTEQFF	TGCAGCGCAACTAGCGGGGGATACAGAACTGAGCAGTTCTTC	many	14	TRBV29-1	TRBJ2-1	TRBD2
CASASGEFRSDTQYF	TGTGCCAGCGCCTCGGGTGAATTTAGGTCAGATACGCAGTATTTT	NA	15	TRBV28	TRBJ2-3	NA
CASSQGQGIHNEQFF	TGTGCCAGCAGCCAGGGTCAGGGGATCCACAATGAGCAGTTCTTC	many	15	TRBV7-9	TRBJ2-1	NA
CASTITGDTGELFF	TGTGCCAGCACCATAACAGGAGACACCGGGGAGCTGTTTTTT	NA	14	TRBV9	TRBJ2-2	NA
CASSQSFLPPPNEQFF	TGTGCCAGCAGCCAATCCTTCCTACCCCCTCCGAATGAGCAGTTCTTC	few	16	TRBV14	TRBJ2-1	NA
CASTPGQMNTEAFF	TGCGCCAGCACCCCGGGACAGATGAACACTGAAGCTTTCTTT	many	14	TRBV5-1	TRBJ1-1	TRBD1
CASSLSMNTEAFF	TGTGCCAGCAGTTTAAGTATGAACACTGAAGCTTTCTTT	many	13	TRBV27	TRBJ1-1	NA
CASSDGLAGDNEQFF	TGTGCCAGCAGTGACGGACTAGCGGGGGACAATGAGCAGTTCTTC	NA	15	TRBV2	TRBJ2-1	TRBD2
CASSLAGQDYEQYF	TGCGCCAGCAGCTTAGCGGGACAGGACTACGAGCAGTACTTC	NA	14	TRBV5-1	TRBJ2-7	NA
CASSVQAGDAKNIQYF	TGTGCCAGCAGCGTACAAGCGGGAGATGCCAAAAACATTCAGTACTTC	NA	16	TRBV9	TRBJ2-4	TRBD2
CAIGVLGSTYEQYF	TGTGCCATCGGGGTTCTTGGGTCCACCTACGAGCAGTACTTC	few	14	TRBV10-3	TRBJ2-7	NA
CASSPLRDHEAFF	TGCGCCAGCAGCCCTCTGAGGGACCATGAAGCTTTCTTT	NA	13	TRBV5-1	TRBJ1-1	NA
CASSPTLAENTEAFF	TGTGCCAGCAGCCCCACTCTAGCGGAGAACACTGAAGCTTTCTTT	NA	15	TRBV7-9	TRBJ1-1	NA
CASSPLPIQGGNEQFF	TGTGCCAGCAGCCCCCTCCCAATCCAGGGCGGCAATGAGCAGTTCTTC	few	16	TRBV11-2	TRBJ2-1	NA
CSAVTDTQYF	TGCAGCGCAGTGACAGATACGCAGTATTTT	NA	10	TRBV29-1	TRBJ2-3	NA
CASSLSVGANYGYTF	TGTGCCAGCAGCTTGTCGGTGGGGGCAAACTATGGCTACACCTTC	NA	15	TRBV5-5	TRBJ1-2	NA
CASSIGLGTGELFF	TGTGCCAGTAGTATTGGCTTGGGCACCGGGGAGCTGTTTTTT	few	14	TRBV19	TRBJ2-2	NA
CASSYYRGGYEQYF	TGTGCCAGCAGCTACTACAGGGGTGGCTACGAGCAGTACTTC	NA	14	TRBV14	TRBJ2-7	TRBD1
CASSPDRGLNQPQHF	TGTGCCAGCAGCCCTGACAGGGGGCTAAATCAGCCCCAGCATTTT	few	15	TRBV27	TRBJ1-5	TRBD1
CASSRGYEQYF	TGTGCCAGCTCAAGGGGGTACGAGCAGTACTTC	many	11	TRBV28	TRBJ2-7	NA
CASSQAGRDTGELFF	TGTGCCAGCAGTCAGGCGGGCAGGGACACCGGGGAGCTGTTTTTT	many	15	TRBV28	TRBJ2-2	NA
CASSQGVGTTYNEQFF	TGCGCCAGCAGCCAAGGGGTTGGGACCACATACAATGAGCAGTTCTTC	many	16	TRBV4-3	TRBJ2-1	NA
CSVVITDSYEQYF	TGCAGCGTTGTAATTACTGACTCCTACGAGCAGTACTTC	many	13	TRBV29-1	TRBJ2-7	NA
CASSPGTSGTDTQYF	TGTGCCAGCAGCCCCGGGACTAGCGGCACAGATACGCAGTATTTT	many	15	TRBV9	TRBJ2-3	TRBD2
CATSTPMNTEAFF	TGTGCCACCAGCACCCCTATGAACACTGAAGCTTTCTTT	NA	13	TRBV15	TRBJ1-1	NA
CASSKRDTGLAGGPGGPCFF	TGTGCCAGCAGCAAAAGAGATACGGGACTAGCGGGAGGGCCCGGAGGACCGTGTTTCTTC	NA	20	TRBV21-1	TRBJ2-1	NA
CASSLGGAIGTEAFF	TGTGCCAGCAGCTTAGGCGGGGCCATCGGCACTGAAGCTTTCTTT	NA	15	TRBV11-2	TRBJ1-1	NA
CATFSGQGNNEQFF	TGTGCCACCTTTTCGGGACAGGGGAACAATGAGCAGTTCTTC	many	14	TRBV12-3/TRBV12-4	TRBJ2-1	TRBD1
CASSLGQGSDEQFF	TGTGCCAGCAGCCTCGGACAGGGGAGCGATGAGCAGTTCTTC	many	14	TRBV4-2	TRBJ2-1	TRBD1
CASSPGGPTEQYF	TGTGCCAGCAGTCCGGGGGGACCTACGGAGCAGTACTTC	few	13	TRBV25-1	TRBJ2-7	TRBD2
CASSLSGSAPHSSYEQYF	TGTGCCAGCAGTCTTAGCGGGAGCGCCCCTCATAGCTCCTACGAGCAGTACTTC	few	18	TRBV27	TRBJ2-7	TRBD2
CSASPGVSGLQETQYF	TGCAGTGCTAGCCCTGGTGTTAGCGGCCTCCAAGAGACCCAGTACTTC	NA	16	TRBV20-1	TRBJ2-5	NA
CASSQDSGGVGELFF	TGCGCCAGCAGCCAAGATTCAGGGGGCGTCGGGGAGCTGTTTTTT	many	15	TRBV4-3	TRBJ2-2	TRBD1